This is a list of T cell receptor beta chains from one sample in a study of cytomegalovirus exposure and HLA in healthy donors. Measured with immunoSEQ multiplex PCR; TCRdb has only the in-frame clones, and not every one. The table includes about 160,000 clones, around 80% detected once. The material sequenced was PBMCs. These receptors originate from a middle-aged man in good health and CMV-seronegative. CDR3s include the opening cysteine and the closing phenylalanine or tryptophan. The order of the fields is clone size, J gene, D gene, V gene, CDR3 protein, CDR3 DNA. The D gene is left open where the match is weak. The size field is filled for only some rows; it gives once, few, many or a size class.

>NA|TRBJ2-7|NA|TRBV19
CASSIGGVSEQYF
TGTGCCAGTAGTATAGGAGGCGTCTCCGAGCAGTACTTC
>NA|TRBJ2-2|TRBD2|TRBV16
CASSQPGLGVTASNTGELFF
TGTGCCAGCAGCCAGCCGGGACTAGGGGTCACGGCATCGAACACCGGGGAGCTGTTTTTT
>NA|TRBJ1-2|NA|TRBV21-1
CASSMELDAPLLGYTF
TGTGCCAGCAGCATGGAGCTCGACGCTCCGCTTTTGGGCTACACCTTC
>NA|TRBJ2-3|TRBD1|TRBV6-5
CASSLGTGADTQYF
TGTGCCAGCAGTCTCGGGACAGGGGCAGATACGCAGTATTTT
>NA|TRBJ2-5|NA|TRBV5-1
CASSLSSPERETQYF
TGCGCCAGCAGCTTGAGCTCCCCGGAGAGGGAGACCCAGTACTTC
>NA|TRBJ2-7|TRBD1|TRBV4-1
CASSQEFTGGWREQYF
TGCGCCAGCAGCCAAGAATTTACAGGGGGCTGGCGCGAGCAGTACTTC
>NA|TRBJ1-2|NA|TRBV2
CASTSNRAGNYGYTF
TGTGCCAGCACATCTAACAGGGCGGGTAACTATGGCTACACCTTC
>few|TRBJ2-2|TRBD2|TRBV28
CASSSGLAEGSGELFF
TGTGCCAGCAGTTCTGGACTAGCGGAGGGGTCCGGGGAGCTGTTTTTT
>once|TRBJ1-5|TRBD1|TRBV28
CASRPDRGPAGQPQHF
TGTGCCAGCAGGCCGGACAGGGGGCCGGCAGGTCAGCCCCAGCATTTT
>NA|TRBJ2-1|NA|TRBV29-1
CSVQTENHNEQFF
TGCAGCGTTCAGACAGAAAATCACAATGAGCAGTTCTTC
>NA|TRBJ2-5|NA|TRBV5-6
CASSSIGFQETQYF
TGTGCCAGCAGCTCGATCGGTTTTCAAGAGACCCAGTACTTC
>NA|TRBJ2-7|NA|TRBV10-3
CAISDMWGREQYF
TGTGCCATCAGTGACATGTGGGGGCGTGAGCAGTACTTC
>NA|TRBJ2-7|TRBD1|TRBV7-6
CASSNYRDRASYEQYF
TGTGCCAGCAGCAATTACCGGGACAGGGCCTCCTACGAGCAGTACTTC
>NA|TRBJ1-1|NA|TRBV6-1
CASSENRGTTEAFF
TGTGCCAGCAGTGAAAATCGGGGGACCACTGAAGCTTTCTTT
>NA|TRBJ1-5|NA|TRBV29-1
CSVRSGSNQPQHF
TGCAGCGTTCGAAGCGGTAGCAATCAGCCCCAGCATTTT
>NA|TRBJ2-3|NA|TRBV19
CATGPTGSQYF
TGTGCCACCGGTCCAACAGGGTCGCAGTATTTT
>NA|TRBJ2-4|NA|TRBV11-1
CASSPALNIQYF
TGTGCCAGCAGCCCCGCGTTAAACATTCAGTACTTC
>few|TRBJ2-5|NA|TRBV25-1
CASSAHQETQYF
TGTGCCAGCAGTGCTCACCAAGAGACCCAGTACTTC
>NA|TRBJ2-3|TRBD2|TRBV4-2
CASSVRLAGVLDTQYF
TGTGCCAGCAGCGTTCGACTAGCGGGAGTCTTAGATACGCAGTATTTT